This entry lists 10 T cell receptor beta chains sequenced from one sample in a study of breast tumors, draining lymph nodes, adjacent tissues. Axillary draining lymph nodes of breast cancer patients supplied the node samples. Via MiXCR, TCRdb re-called the multiplex PCR reads, giving one row per CDR3 protein. The data contain 250,000 or so distinct CDR3 sequences, 30% of them singletons. The material sequenced was axillary lymph node tissue. These receptors were collected from a female donor with breast cancer. Some clones in this sample may be carry-over from other donors' samples.

This clonotype showed up just a few times. V gene TRBV3-1 combines with J gene TRBJ2-7; a weak D match, TRBD2 (6 bases). V lost 4 bases to trimming and J lost 3 bases, with 13 bases between them. This CDR3 has 14 residues. CDR1 is LGHDT and CDR2 is YNNKEL in the germline V gene (reference sequence). The CDR3 region is CASSPLGGYYEQYF. The CDR3 coding sequence is TGTGCCAGCAGCCCCCTGGGGGGATACTACGAGCAGTACTTC.

This clonotype was recorded at least ten times. The genes are TRBV5-1 and TRBJ1-3; 7 nucleotides align to TRBD1. The CDR3 consists of 15 residues. Trimming cost V 4 bases and J 2 bases; bases outside gene matches: 6. Germline CDR1 and CDR2: SGHRS and YFSETQ. This CDR3 reads CASSPGTVPGNTIYF. CDR3 sequence (DNA): TGCGCCAGCAGCCCAGGGACAGTCCCTGGAAACACCATATATTTT.

This clonotype has only one observation. The rearrangement joins TRBV4-3 to TRBJ2-7; 8 bases fit TRBD2. The DNA end is more similar to TRBJ2-1, so the J call may be wrong. The CDR3 sequence is 15 residues long. CDR1 is LGHNA, CDR2 YSLEER, per germline. The CDR3, as DNA: TGCGCCAGCAACCACTACGTCGGGAGGGGCAATGAGCAGTTCTTC. Translating gives CASNHYVGRGNEQFF.

The rearrangement joins TRBV11-1 to TRBJ2-3; no clear D. Looked up from germline, CDR1 is SGHAT and CDR2 is FQDESV (reference sequence). Trimming took 5 bases from V and 0 from J, leaving 9 bases between them. The CDR3 is 14 residues long. This chain's CDR3 is CASSTLRSTDTQYF. The CDR3 nucleotides are TGTGCCAGCAGCACACTACGGAGCACAGATACGCAGTATTTT.

This clonotype was recorded at least ten times. The chain uses TRBV7-2 and TRBJ2-4; TRBD1 matches at 12 bases. The CDR3 spans 14 residues. Germline V gene lookup returns CDR1 SGHTA and CDR2 FQGNSA. Trimming at V came to 5 bases and at J to 9 bases, leaving 5 bases not matched to a gene. The CDR3, as DNA: TGTGCCAGCAGCCCCGGGACAGGGGGCGGCATTCAGTACTTC. Its translation is CASSPGTGGGIQYF.

The chain links TRBV13 to TRBJ1-1; the D is unclear. V lost 5 bases to trimming and J lost 1 base, with 14 bases between them. The CDR3 is 15 amino acids. Germline V CDR1 and CDR2: PRHDT, FYEKMQ (reference sequence). The CDR3 coding sequence is TGTGCCAGCAGCCAACGAACCCTGGGGAACACTGAAGCTTTCTTT. It codes for CASSQRTLGNTEAFF. Full variable domain (outside the CDR3, taken from reference TRBV13 and TRBJ1-1): AAGVIQSPRHLIKEKRETATLKCYPIPRHDTVYWYQQGPGQDPQFLISFYEKMQSDKGSIPDRFSAQQFSDYHSELNMSSLELGDSALYFCASSQRTLGNTEAFFGQGTRLTVV.

There are many counts of this clonotype. The rearrangement uses TRBV6-6 and TRBJ1-2; TRBD1 agrees at 9 bases. V gave up 4 bases and J gave up 7 bases; unmatched junction bases: 7. This CDR3 contains 14 residues. Per the germline V gene, CDR1 is MNHNY and CDR2 is SVGAGI (reference sequence). The CDR3 DNA reads TGTGCCAGCAGTTCCGTACAGGGGGCGCGTGGCTACACCTTC. It yields the protein CASSSVQGARGYTF.

There are many counts of this clonotype. This chain connects TRBV13 to TRBJ2-1; no reliable D call. The CDR3 covers 14 residues. Germline CDR1 is PRHDT and CDR2 is FYEKMQ (reference sequence). Trimming took 6 bases from V and 2 from J, leaving 11 bases between them. CDR3 region: CASRLHRPYNEQFF. The CDR3 nucleotides are TGTGCCAGCAGGTTACACCGGCCCTACAATGAGCAGTTCTTC.

This clonotype was recorded many times. The rearrangement links TRBV15 to TRBJ2-5; no firm D call. V gave up 4 bases and J gave up 3 bases, with 3 bases separating them. The length of the CDR3 is 11 residues. Germline CDR1 reads LNHNV; CDR2 reads YYDKDF (reference sequence). The CDR3 sequence is CATSIKETQYF. CDR3 coding DNA: TGTGCCACCAGCATCAAAGAGACCCAGTACTTC.

As to this clonotype: A clone one base away is much larger, so this may be a read error. The rearrangement links TRBV7-3 to TRBJ2-1; D unclear. Germline CDR1 SGHTA, CDR2 FQGTGA. CDR3 length: 16 residues. CDR3 nucleotides: TGTGCCAGCAGCTCTCCCCCCGGGTGGTCCTACAATGAGCGGTTCTTC. Its translation is CASSSPPGWSYNERFF. The full variable domain, completed using reference TRBV7-3 and TRBJ2-1, is GAGVSQTPSNKVTEKGKYVELRCDPISGHTALYWYRQSLGQGPEFLIYFQGTGAADDSGLPNDRFFAVRPEGSVSTLKIQRTERGDSAVYLCASSSPPGWSYNERFFGPGTRLTVL.